This TCR beta chain was documented in a study of blood T cell repertoires in COVID-19. Study details: Acute and convalescent COVID-19 samples came from the United States, Italy and Spain. PBMCs, B-cell-depleted T cells, or T cells provided the cDNA or gDNA that made up the material.

Original processing methods: The authors estimated nucleated cell counts from reference gene primer amplification. Clones were sequenced by immunoSEQ multiplex PCR, and TCRdb holds only the in-frame ones, with some missing. Clone size and V and J calls were adopted from that table, with D and trimming inferred from the DNA. The data contain some 120,000 clones, almost 85% of them singletons. CDR1 and CDR2 from the germline V gene are SEHNR and FQNEAQ (reference sequence). The V segment lost 5 bases and the J segment 4 bases; nucleotides outside the gene matches: 10. This CDR3 has 17 residues. The sequencing input was peripheral blood. The sequence derives from a woman in her twenties or thirties who had recovered from COVID-19. This chain links TRBV7-9 with TRBJ1-3; 11 nucleotides agree with TRBD1. CDR3 bases: TGTGCCAGCAGCCCATACGCGGACAGGGGGCACGGAAACACCATATATTTT. This sequence encodes CASSPYADRGHGNTIYF.